This TCR beta chain was sequenced in a study of cytomegalovirus exposure and HLA in healthy donors. The CDR3 contains 15 residues. The germline gives CDR1 MGHRA, CDR2 YSYEKL. Trimming removed 3 bases from V and 1 base from J; junction bases left unmatched: 5. About this clone itself: Its antigen is unknown.

60 Vbeta and 13 Jbeta primers were used in PCR. Original handling: Later work found 74 million or so unique TCR beta chains, with some 11 million shared. Data came from immunoSEQ multiplex PCR; TCRdb stores just in-frame clones and leaves some out. V and J calls and clone size are copied from that table; D and trimming were computed from the DNA. Here the sample table reports more than 200,000 clones. Study-wide results and caveats: CMV antigen specificity of a few CMV-associated chains was confirmed in vitro. A later analysis linked a missense DCLRE1C variant to TCR beta V- and J-gene trimming.

What was sequenced was PBMCs. This receptor was identified in a woman aged 25-40 years in good health and CMV-seropositive. This chain uses TRBV4-1 with TRBJ1-1; 7 bases agree with TRBD1. CDR3 DNA sequence: TGCGCCAGCAGCCAGCCGACAGGGCAGAACACTGAAGCTTTCTTT. Translating it yields CASSQPTGQNTEAFF.